This passage covers 14 T cell receptor beta chains from one sample sequenced in a study of OX40 agonist ivuxolimab in advanced cancers. TCRdb's copy holds only in-frame clones and misses some; the assay was immunoSEQ multiplex PCR. The table lists tens of thousands of clones, approximately 95% of them singletons, with about 0.34% in the top ten. Sample: CD4+ or CD8+ T cells sorted from blood, taken in a trial of the OX40 agonist ivuxolimab. Receptors originate from an adult with an advanced solid tumor such as melanoma, head and neck, liver or kidney cancer.

The V gene is TRBV6-5, the J gene TRBJ1-4; D remains ambiguous. The V gene's germline CDR1 is MNHEY and CDR2 SVGAGI. CDR3 size: 14 residues. The ends were cut back, 6 bases at V and 0 bases at J, with 8 bases in the middle. Written as DNA, the CDR3 is TGTGCCAGCAGCCGCTGGCCAACTAATGAAAAACTGTTTTTT. It specifies CASSRWPTNEKLFF.

V usage is TRBV6-1 and J usage is TRBJ2-2; D is uncertain. Trimming removed 7 bases at V and 2 bases at J, with 5 bases between. The V gene's germline CDR1 is MNHNS and CDR2 SASEGT. The length of the CDR3 is 12 residues. CDR3 coding DNA: TGTGCCAGCACCGAAAACACCGGGGAGCTGTTTTTT. Its protein product is CASTENTGELFF.

This chain connects TRBV30 to TRBJ1-1; D is uncertain. The V end lost 0 bases, the J end lost 2 bases, and 16 bases lay between the germline ends. Germline assignment: CDR1 GTSNPN and CDR2 SVGIG (reference sequence). There are 16 residues in the CDR3. The CDR3 sequence: CAWSVQGMTFNTEAFF. Here the CDR3 DNA reads TGTGCCTGGAGTGTACAAGGGATGACATTCAACACTGAAGCTTTCTTT.

The chain employs TRBV30 and TRBJ2-3; 12 bases fit TRBD1. V lost 2 bases to trimming and J lost 2 bases; unmatched junction nucleotides: 11. The CDR3 is made up of 18 amino acids. From germline, CDR1 is GTSNPN and CDR2 SVGIG (reference sequence). The CDR3 reads CAWSFPLGTGGTTDTQYF. CDR3 bases: TGTGCCTGGAGTTTCCCCCTCGGGACAGGGGGCACCACAGATACGCAGTATTTT.

The chain combines TRBV6-6 with TRBJ1-1, with 7 bases aligning to TRBD1. CDR3 length: 14 residues. Per the germline V gene, CDR1 is MNHNY and CDR2 is SVGAGI (reference sequence). J lost 7 bases, V lost 6 bases, and 11 bases had no gene match. This chain's CDR3 is CASRTTPRGGEAFF. CDR3 nucleotide sequence: TGTGCCAGCAGAACGACCCCCAGGGGGGGTGAAGCTTTCTTT.

The CDR3 DNA follows: TGTGCAAGTCGCTTTCCTCCCCGGACTAGCGCTTTAGATACGCAGTATTTT. Its translation is CASRFPPRTSALDTQYF. The chain uses TRBV12-2 and TRBJ2-3; the tabulated D call, TRBD2, remains unverified against the DNA. TRBV12-2 has pseudogene status. This CDR3 comprises 17 residues.

The rearrangement uses TRBV6-1 and TRBJ1-5, with D possibly matching TRBD1 (5 bases). The length of the CDR3 is 12 residues. Looked up from germline, CDR1 is MNHNS and CDR2 is SASEGT. V was cut by 6 bases and J by 4 bases, with 7 bases left in between. The CDR3 spells CASRGPNQPQHF. As DNA, the CDR3 is TGTGCCAGCAGGGGGCCTAATCAGCCCCAGCATTTT.

The chain couples TRBV18 to TRBJ1-5, with TRBD1 matching 7 bases. CDR1 KGHSH and CDR2 LQKENI come from the germline V gene. The CDR3 loop spans 16 amino acids. V gave up 5 bases and J gave up 4 bases; unmatched junction bases: 11. The CDR3 spells CASSTGTESGNQPQHF. As DNA, the CDR3 is TGTGCCAGCTCAACCGGGACAGAGAGCGGGAATCAGCCCCAGCATTTT.

This rearrangement joins TRBV2 to TRBJ2-7; D possibly corresponds to TRBD1 (5 bases). CDR3 length: 17 residues. V was cut by 7 bases and J by 3 bases, with 25 bases left in between. Germline CDR1 SNHLY, CDR2 FYNNEI. The CDR3 DNA follows: TGTGCCAGCACTAGAATCTTGGGGCCGCAGACCAACTACGAGCAGTACTTC. Translation gives CASTRILGPQTNYEQYF.

V gene TRBV29-1 combines with J gene TRBJ1-1; 7 positions agree with TRBD1. J was trimmed by 0 bases and V by 7 bases; bases with no gene match: 5. In germline, CDR1 is SQVTM, CDR2 ANQGSEA. This CDR3 contains 13 residues. The CDR3 loop is CSADRDMNTEAFF. CDR3 nucleotide sequence: TGCAGCGCAGACAGGGATATGAACACTGAAGCTTTCTTT.

The V call is TRBV6-1, the J call TRBJ1-5; 10 nucleotides align to TRBD1. The CDR3 has 16 residues. Trimming removed 3 bases from V and 6 bases from J; junction bases left unmatched: 8. Germline-derived CDR1 and CDR2 are MNHNS and SASEGT. The CDR3 spells CASSDLGTGAPQPQHF. The CDR3 nucleotides are TGTGCCAGCAGTGATCTGGGGACAGGGGCCCCTCAGCCCCAGCATTTT.

As regards this clone: Other DNA sequences in this specimen translate into the identical CDR3. The CDR3 here is CASSLVGGSYNEQFF. In DNA form, the CDR3 reads TGCGCCAGCAGCTTGGTAGGGGGGTCCTACAATGAGCAGTTCTTC. V usage is TRBV5-1 and J usage is TRBJ2-1, with D possibly being TRBD1 or TRBD2 (6 bases each). The CDR3 covers 15 residues. V was cut by 0 bases and J by 1 base, with 8 bases left in between. Germline CDR1 is SGHRS and CDR2 is YFSETQ. Based on the CDR3 plus reference TRBV5-1 and TRBJ2-1, the full variable domain is KAGVTQTPRYLIKTRGQQVTLSCSPISGHRSVSWYQQTPGQGLQFLFEYFSETQRNKGNFPGRFSGRQFSNSRSEMNVSTLELGDSALYLCASSLVGGSYNEQFFGPGTRLTVL.

This clone was counted a single time. The chain joins TRBV7-9 to TRBJ1-3, with unresolved D. Trimming took off 0 bases at V and 0 bases at J, with 9 bases between the two ends. The CDR3 has 16 residues. Germline lookup yields CDR1 SEHNR and CDR2 FQNEAQ (reference sequence). CDR3 DNA: TGTGCCAGCAGCTTAGCGGCCGGGAACTCTGGAAACACCATATATTTT. As protein: CASSLAAGNSGNTIYF.

The chain is built from TRBV19 and TRBJ2-7; D possibly uses TRBD1 or TRBD2 (6 bases each). The V gene's germline CDR1 is LNHDA and CDR2 SQIVND (reference sequence). Trimming removed 7 bases from V and 4 bases from J, with 20 bases in between. This CDR3 has 15 amino acids. Written as DNA, the CDR3 is TGTGCCAGTACCCTTAAGGGGGGAGGAGTGTACGAGCAGTACTTC. It translates to CASTLKGGGVYEQYF.